This T cell receptor (beta chain) is from a study of cytomegalovirus exposure and HLA in healthy donors. Vbeta (60) and Jbeta (13) primers were used in the PCR. Original methodology: Roughly 10 million shared chains were among about 80 million unique TCR beta chains counted in a later analysis. Produced via immunoSEQ multiplex PCR; TCRdb's table is partial and in-frame only. V and J calls and clone size follow that table, whereas D and trimming were derived from the DNA. The sample carries a few hundred thousand clones, 85% to 95% recorded once. This clonotype was obtained from a girl aged 2-9 years in good health and CMV-seronegative. The sequenced sample was PBMCs.

This CDR3 is CASQELPYGYTF. The CDR3 DNA is TGTGCCAGCCAAGAGCTACCATATGGCTACACCTTC. This chain joins TRBV6-1 and TRBJ1-2; D is unclear. The CDR3 extends over 12 amino acids. V was pared by 8 bases and J by 5 bases, with 12 bases between. Germline V gives CDR1 MNHNS, CDR2 SASEGT.